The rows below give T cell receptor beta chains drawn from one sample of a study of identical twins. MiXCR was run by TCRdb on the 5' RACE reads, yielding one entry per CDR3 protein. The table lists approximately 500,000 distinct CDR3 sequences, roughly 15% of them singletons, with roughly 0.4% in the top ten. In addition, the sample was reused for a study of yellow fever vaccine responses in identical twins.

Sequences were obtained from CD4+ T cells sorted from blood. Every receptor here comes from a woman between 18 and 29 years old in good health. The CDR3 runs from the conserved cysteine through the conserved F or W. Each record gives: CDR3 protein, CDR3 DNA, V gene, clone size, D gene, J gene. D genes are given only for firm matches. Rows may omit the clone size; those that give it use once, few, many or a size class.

cdr3_aa: CASSPGTIQETQYF; cdr3_nt: TGCGCCAGCAGCCCGGGGACTATACAAGAGACCCAGTACTTC; v_call: TRBV5-1; clone_size: .; d_call: TRBD2; j_call: TRBJ2-5
cdr3_aa: CASTFLGRLNTIYF; cdr3_nt: TGTGCCAGCACCTTCTTAGGCAGGCTGAACACCATATATTTT; v_call: TRBV28; clone_size: .; d_call: .; j_call: TRBJ1-3
cdr3_aa: CASSLGTVHNSPLHF; cdr3_nt: TGTGCCAGCAGCCTAGGGACAGTTCATAATTCACCCCTCCACTTT; v_call: TRBV3-1; clone_size: many; d_call: TRBD1; j_call: TRBJ1-6
cdr3_aa: CASSLVPAGSGETQYF; cdr3_nt: TGTGCCAGCAGCTTAGTTCCAGCGGGGTCGGGAGAGACCCAGTACTTC; v_call: TRBV7-8; clone_size: few; d_call: TRBD2; j_call: TRBJ2-5
cdr3_aa: CASSHPQGRNYEQYF; cdr3_nt: TGTGCCAGCAGCCACCCGCAGGGAAGAAACTACGAGCAGTACTTC; v_call: TRBV7-9; clone_size: few; d_call: .; j_call: TRBJ2-7
cdr3_aa: CASSTTGPVMNEQFF; cdr3_nt: TGCGCCAGCAGCACAACGGGACCAGTTATGAATGAGCAGTTCTTC; v_call: TRBV5-1; clone_size: .; d_call: .; j_call: TRBJ2-1
cdr3_aa: CSVGGAGQETQYF; cdr3_nt: TGCAGCGTTGGGGGGGCCGGGCAAGAGACCCAGTACTTC; v_call: TRBV29-1; clone_size: .; d_call: .; j_call: TRBJ2-5
cdr3_aa: CASSFGLVGDTGELFF; cdr3_nt: TGTGCCAGCAGCTTCGGCTTGGTGGGTGACACCGGGGAGCTGTTTTTT; v_call: TRBV7-9; clone_size: .; d_call: .; j_call: TRBJ2-2
cdr3_aa: CAIKQGEDYGYTF; cdr3_nt: TGTGCCATCAAACAGGGTGAGGACTATGGCTACACCTTC; v_call: TRBV10-3; clone_size: few; d_call: .; j_call: TRBJ1-2
cdr3_aa: CASSYSGGISYEQYF; cdr3_nt: TGTGCCAGCAGTTACTCGGGCGGGATCTCCTACGAGCAGTACTTC; v_call: TRBV6-5; clone_size: .; d_call: .; j_call: TRBJ2-7
cdr3_aa: CSVGDRHYNEQFF; cdr3_nt: TGCAGCGTTGGTGACAGACACTACAATGAGCAGTTCTTC; v_call: TRBV29-1; clone_size: many; d_call: .; j_call: TRBJ2-1
cdr3_aa: CSVGLAGGYNEQFF; cdr3_nt: TGCAGCGTTGGACTAGCGGGAGGGTACAATGAGCAGTTCTTC; v_call: TRBV29-1; clone_size: .; d_call: TRBD2; j_call: TRBJ2-1
cdr3_aa: CATSDASLNSDTQYF; cdr3_nt: TGTGCCACCAGTGATGCTAGCCTGAATTCAGATACGCAGTATTTT; v_call: TRBV24-1; clone_size: .; d_call: .; j_call: TRBJ2-3
cdr3_aa: CSVEVGARGMVYEQYF; cdr3_nt: TGCAGCGTTGAAGTCGGGGCGCGCGGGATGGTTTACGAGCAGTACTTC; v_call: TRBV29-1; clone_size: few; d_call: .; j_call: TRBJ2-7
cdr3_aa: CSASSVEDEQFF; cdr3_nt: TGCAGTGCTAGTTCCGTAGAGGATGAGCAGTTCTTC; v_call: TRBV20-1; clone_size: .; d_call: .; j_call: TRBJ2-1
cdr3_aa: CASSLGSRDDTQYF; cdr3_nt: TGCGCCAGCAGCTTGGGGTCCCGGGACGATACGCAGTATTTT; v_call: TRBV5-1; clone_size: .; d_call: .; j_call: TRBJ2-3
cdr3_aa: CASSPGLLNTGELFF; cdr3_nt: TGTGCCAGCAGCCCGGGACTCTTGAACACCGGGGAGCTGTTTTTT; v_call: TRBV12-3/TRBV12-4; clone_size: many; d_call: .; j_call: TRBJ2-2
cdr3_aa: CASRRISGEAFF; cdr3_nt: TGTGCCAGCAGGCGTATCTCTGGTGAAGCTTTCTTT; v_call: TRBV28; clone_size: few; d_call: .; j_call: TRBJ1-1
cdr3_aa: CASSHESDRDETQYF; cdr3_nt: TGTGCCAGCAGCCATGAATCGGACAGGGACGAGACCCAGTACTTC; v_call: TRBV4-2; clone_size: many; d_call: TRBD1; j_call: TRBJ2-5
cdr3_aa: CASSQGLETDGNQPQHF; cdr3_nt: TGCGCCAGCAGCCAAGGACTTGAGACGGACGGCAATCAGCCCCAGCATTTT; v_call: TRBV4-1; clone_size: few; d_call: .; j_call: TRBJ1-5
cdr3_aa: CASSLGLAGGEETQYF; cdr3_nt: TGTGCCAGCAGCCTCGGACTAGCGGGGGGGGAAGAGACCCAGTACTTC; v_call: TRBV3-1; clone_size: few; d_call: TRBD2; j_call: TRBJ2-5
cdr3_aa: CASSKTGSGANVLTF; cdr3_nt: TGTGCCAGCAGCAAAACAGGGTCTGGGGCCAACGTCCTGACTTTC; v_call: TRBV5-4; clone_size: .; d_call: .; j_call: TRBJ2-6
cdr3_aa: CSARPTHNEQFF; cdr3_nt: TGCAGTGCGAGGCCGACTCACAATGAGCAGTTCTTC; v_call: TRBV20-1; clone_size: few; d_call: .; j_call: TRBJ2-1
cdr3_aa: CASSAPVPVEGLSRTEAFF; cdr3_nt: TGTGCCAGCAGCGCCCCAGTTCCAGTCGAAGGGCTTAGCCGAACTGAAGCTTTCTTT; v_call: TRBV9; clone_size: few; d_call: .; j_call: TRBJ1-1
cdr3_aa: CASSFIQGDGYTF; cdr3_nt: TGTGCCAGCAGCTTTATACAGGGGGATGGCTACACCTTC; v_call: TRBV3-1; clone_size: .; d_call: TRBD1; j_call: TRBJ1-2
cdr3_aa: CASSLEGEEYNEQFF; cdr3_nt: TGCGCCAGCAGCTTGGAGGGGGAGGAATACAATGAGCAGTTCTTC; v_call: TRBV5-1; clone_size: .; d_call: .; j_call: TRBJ2-1
cdr3_aa: CATSDPDRGPGANVLTF; cdr3_nt: TGTGCCACCAGTGACCCGGACAGGGGTCCTGGGGCCAACGTCCTGACTTTC; v_call: TRBV24-1; clone_size: few; d_call: TRBD1; j_call: TRBJ2-6
cdr3_aa: CSAPTTGTDTQYF; cdr3_nt: TGCAGTGCTCCGACTACCGGCACAGATACGCAGTATTTT; v_call: TRBV20-1; clone_size: few; d_call: .; j_call: TRBJ2-3
cdr3_aa: CASSLIGAFHDSGELFF; cdr3_nt: TGCGCCAGCAGCTTAATCGGGGCCTTTCATGACTCCGGGGAGCTGTTTTTT; v_call: TRBV5-1; clone_size: .; d_call: .; j_call: TRBJ2-2
cdr3_aa: CATREPGQGFTEAFF; cdr3_nt: TGTGCCACCAGGGAGCCGGGACAGGGGTTCACTGAAGCTTTCTTT; v_call: TRBV15; clone_size: .; d_call: TRBD1; j_call: TRBJ1-1
cdr3_aa: CASSLVRYNEQFF; cdr3_nt: TGTGCCAGCAGTTTAGTCCGGTACAATGAGCAGTTCTTC; v_call: TRBV12-3/TRBV12-4; clone_size: many; d_call: .; j_call: TRBJ2-1
cdr3_aa: CASSPHRGDQPQHF; cdr3_nt: TGTGCCAGCAGTCCCCACAGGGGGGACCAGCCCCAGCATTTT; v_call: TRBV12-3/TRBV12-4; clone_size: many; d_call: TRBD1; j_call: TRBJ1-5
cdr3_aa: CSASIGPTAETQYF; cdr3_nt: TGCAGTGCTAGTATCGGACCCACTGCAGAGACCCAGTACTTC; v_call: TRBV20-1; clone_size: .; d_call: .; j_call: TRBJ2-5
cdr3_aa: CSASTRSNYGYTF; cdr3_nt: TGCAGTGCTTCTACCAGGAGTAACTATGGCTACACCTTC; v_call: TRBV20-1; clone_size: .; d_call: .; j_call: TRBJ1-2
cdr3_aa: CASSRQGVPYEQYF; cdr3_nt: TGTGCCAGCAGCCGACAAGGGGTGCCCTACGAGCAGTACTTC; v_call: TRBV3-1; clone_size: few; d_call: .; j_call: TRBJ2-7
cdr3_aa: CASSLAGIRNEQFF; cdr3_nt: TGCGCCAGCAGCTTGGCGGGGATTAGGAATGAGCAGTTCTTC; v_call: TRBV5-1; clone_size: few; d_call: .; j_call: TRBJ2-1
cdr3_aa: CASSDEQITYNEQFF; cdr3_nt: TGTGCCAGCAGTGATGAACAGATAACTTACAATGAGCAGTTCTTC; v_call: TRBV25-1; clone_size: few; d_call: .; j_call: TRBJ2-1
cdr3_aa: CASSDPSAGGELFF; cdr3_nt: TGTGCCAGCAGTGACCCTTCGGCGGGCGGGGAGCTGTTTTTT; v_call: TRBV25-1; clone_size: .; d_call: .; j_call: TRBJ2-2
cdr3_aa: CASSPGGGSFYNEQFF; cdr3_nt: TGCGCCAGCAGCCCCGGGGGTGGTAGCTTCTACAATGAGCAGTTCTTC; v_call: TRBV5-1; clone_size: few; d_call: .; j_call: TRBJ2-1
cdr3_aa: CASSLRDLSIQYF; cdr3_nt: TGTGCCAGCAGTTTACGGGACCTAAGTATCCAGTACTTC; v_call: TRBV12-3/TRBV12-4; clone_size: few; d_call: .; j_call: TRBJ2-5
cdr3_aa: CASSLSIAGDLSYNEQFF; cdr3_nt: TGTGCCAGCAGCCTTTCTATAGCGGGAGACCTCTCCTACAATGAGCAGTTCTTC; v_call: TRBV4-2; clone_size: .; d_call: TRBD2; j_call: TRBJ2-1